This T cell receptor (beta chain) was recorded in a study of cytomegalovirus exposure and HLA in healthy donors. Study-wide findings and caveats: The study put under 200 TCR beta chains on its list as cytomegalovirus-associated.

This CDR3 is 16 amino acids long. From germline, CDR1 is SGHDN and CDR2 FVKESK. V dropped 5 bases and J dropped 6; count of bases not matched to a gene: 14. Remarks on this clone: The antigen is unknown.

The data were produced by immunoSEQ multiplex PCR, yet TCRdb's version contains in-frame clones alone and is incomplete. This table holds 55,000 to 70,000 clones, around 94% found once. This chain links TRBV14 with TRBJ2-3, with 7 bases identical to TRBD2. The source is a man aged 18-30 years in good health and CMV-seronegative. Sequenced sample: PBMCs. The CDR3 DNA sequence: TGTGCCAGCAGCATTCTAGCGGTAAACCCCCCCGATACGCAGTATTTT. Translated: CASSILAVNPPDTQYF.